The rows below give T cell receptor beta chains drawn from one sample of a study of response to subunit inactivated influenza vaccine. TCRdb redid the calling of the RT-PCR reads with MiXCR, one entry per CDR3 protein. This table has around 570,000 distinct CDR3 sequences, around 8% appearing once. Source: PBMCs from blood, taken around 2 years after vaccination. These receptors all come from a man aged 50 to 69 who received an inactivated influenza vaccine. The CDR3 runs from the conserved cysteine through the conserved F or W. D genes are given only for firm matches. Not every row has a clone size; where given, it reads once, few, many or a size class.

abundance: many; len: 13; v_gene: TRBV12-5; d_gene: NA; j_gene: TRBJ2-5; CDR3nt: TGTGCTAGTGGTTTGGCAGCCGGGGAGACCCAGTACTTC; CDR3aa: CASGLAAGETQYF
abundance: few; len: 16; v_gene: TRBV7-2; d_gene: NA; j_gene: TRBJ2-4; CDR3nt: TGTGCCAGCAGCTTAGGGGCAGAGTTAGCCAAAAACATTCAGTACTTC; CDR3aa: CASSLGAELAKNIQYF
abundance: NA; len: 19; v_gene: TRBV20-1; d_gene: NA; j_gene: TRBJ2-1; CDR3nt: TGCAGTGCTAGTTCCCTGTTCGGCGGGACCCAACCTTCCTACAATGAGCAGTTCTTC; CDR3aa: CSASSLFGGTQPSYNEQFF
abundance: many; len: 14; v_gene: TRBV10-1; d_gene: NA; j_gene: TRBJ1-1; CDR3nt: TGCGCCAGCAGTGAATACAGAGGCTACACTGAAGCTTTCTTT; CDR3aa: CASSEYRGYTEAFF
abundance: many; len: 17; v_gene: TRBV20-1; d_gene: TRBD1; j_gene: TRBJ2-7; CDR3nt: TGCAGTGCTAGATCGCCGCAACAGGGGGTTCTCTCCTACGAGCAGTACTTC; CDR3aa: CSARSPQQGVLSYEQYF
abundance: many; len: 14; v_gene: TRBV6-5; d_gene: NA; j_gene: TRBJ2-7; CDR3nt: TGTGCCAGCAGTTTATCGGCTACTTCATACGAGCAGTACTTC; CDR3aa: CASSLSATSYEQYF
abundance: NA; len: 16; v_gene: TRBV4-1; d_gene: NA; j_gene: TRBJ1-2; CDR3nt: TGCGCCAGCAGCCAAGTTTTTGACAGAATGTACTATGGCTACACCTTC; CDR3aa: CASSQVFDRMYYGYTF
abundance: NA; len: 16; v_gene: TRBV28; d_gene: NA; j_gene: TRBJ1-5; CDR3nt: TGTGCCAGCAGTTCAATTTCCGGGACCGGTAATCAGCCCCAGCATTTT; CDR3aa: CASSSISGTGNQPQHF
abundance: few; len: 14; v_gene: TRBV3-1; d_gene: NA; j_gene: TRBJ2-2; CDR3nt: TGTGCCAGCAGCCCCTCCTATAGAGCCGGGGAGCTGTTTTTT; CDR3aa: CASSPSYRAGELFF
abundance: NA; len: 16; v_gene: TRBV5-5; d_gene: NA; j_gene: TRBJ2-2; CDR3nt: TGTGCCAGCAGCTTGTCCCGGGGGGCAGGCACCGGGGAGCTGTTTTTT; CDR3aa: CASSLSRGAGTGELFF
abundance: NA; len: 13; v_gene: TRBV7-8; d_gene: NA; j_gene: TRBJ1-2; CDR3nt: TGTGCCAGCAGCGCACAGGAGATCTATGGCTACACCTTC; CDR3aa: CASSAQEIYGYTF
abundance: NA; len: 17; v_gene: TRBV5-5; d_gene: NA; j_gene: TRBJ1-1; CDR3nt: TGTGCCAGCAGCATATTCGGCGGGGGGCGCTTGAACACTGAAGCTTTCTTT; CDR3aa: CASSIFGGGRLNTEAFF
abundance: NA; len: 11; v_gene: TRBV20-1; d_gene: TRBD1; j_gene: TRBJ2-7; CDR3nt: TGCAGTGCTCAGGGGGCCTACGAGCAGTACTTC; CDR3aa: CSAQGAYEQYF
abundance: few; len: 13; v_gene: TRBV7-6; d_gene: TRBD2; j_gene: TRBJ2-2; CDR3nt: TGTGCTGCAGCGGGAGGTGATACCGGGGAGCTGTTTTTT; CDR3aa: CAAAGGDTGELFF
abundance: many; len: 14; v_gene: TRBV12-3/TRBV12-4; d_gene: NA; j_gene: TRBJ1-5; CDR3nt: TGTGCCAGCGGTATTTGGGGGCCCTATCAGCCCCAGCATTTT; CDR3aa: CASGIWGPYQPQHF
abundance: NA; len: 13; v_gene: TRBV2; d_gene: NA; j_gene: TRBJ2-5; CDR3nt: TGTGCCAGCAGTGTCGAAGTTCAAGAGACCCAGTACTTC; CDR3aa: CASSVEVQETQYF
abundance: few; len: 14; v_gene: TRBV20-1; d_gene: TRBD2; j_gene: TRBJ2-2; CDR3nt: TGCAGTGCGCGCCCGGGACTAGATGGCGGGGAGCTGTTTTTT; CDR3aa: CSARPGLDGGELFF
abundance: NA; len: 16; v_gene: TRBV7-2; d_gene: TRBD1; j_gene: TRBJ2-2; CDR3nt: TGTGCCAGCAGAGCCGGGACAGGGGGCTGGGTCGGGGAGCTGTTTTTT; CDR3aa: CASRAGTGGWVGELFF
abundance: many; len: 13; v_gene: TRBV7-2; d_gene: TRBD1; j_gene: TRBJ1-1; CDR3nt: TGTGCCAGCAGCCAGGGGGACGGGTCTGAAGCTTTCTTT; CDR3aa: CASSQGDGSEAFF
abundance: NA; len: 17; v_gene: TRBV4-3; d_gene: NA; j_gene: TRBJ2-4; CDR3nt: TGCGCCAGCAGCCAAGATCTTCCGAAGGGGCCCAAAAACATTCAGTACTTC; CDR3aa: CASSQDLPKGPKNIQYF
abundance: many; len: 15; v_gene: TRBV5-1; d_gene: TRBD1; j_gene: TRBJ2-3; CDR3nt: TGCGCCAGCAGCTTGGGAGGGGGCGCGGCAGATACGCAGTATTTT; CDR3aa: CASSLGGGAADTQYF
abundance: few; len: 14; v_gene: TRBV20-1; d_gene: TRBD1; j_gene: TRBJ2-7; CDR3nt: TGCAGTGCGACCCGGACAGGGGAAACCTACGAGCAGTACTTC; CDR3aa: CSATRTGETYEQYF
abundance: few; len: 14; v_gene: TRBV6-4; d_gene: NA; j_gene: TRBJ2-3; CDR3nt: TGTGCCAGCAGTCCCGTGGGGGCAGGAGGTACGCAGTATTTT; CDR3aa: CASSPVGAGGTQYF
abundance: NA; len: 15; v_gene: TRBV24-1; d_gene: NA; j_gene: TRBJ2-2; CDR3nt: TGTGCCACCAGTGATATGGGTTTTAACACCGGGGAGCTGTTTTTT; CDR3aa: CATSDMGFNTGELFF
abundance: few; len: 16; v_gene: TRBV28; d_gene: NA; j_gene: TRBJ2-1; CDR3nt: TGTGCCAGCAGTATACTAGGACAAAGCTCCTACAATGAGCAGTTCTTC; CDR3aa: CASSILGQSSYNEQFF
abundance: many; len: 14; v_gene: TRBV10-3; d_gene: TRBD1; j_gene: TRBJ2-1; CDR3nt: TGTGCCACCGAAGCCGGGACAGGGAACAATGAGCAGTTCTTC; CDR3aa: CATEAGTGNNEQFF
abundance: NA; len: 17; v_gene: TRBV20-1; d_gene: NA; j_gene: TRBJ2-3; CDR3nt: TGCAGTGCAAGACCCTTGGCGGGGGCAGAGTCCACAGATACGCAGTATTTT; CDR3aa: CSARPLAGAESTDTQYF
abundance: few; len: 14; v_gene: TRBV20-1; d_gene: NA; j_gene: TRBJ2-3; CDR3nt: TGCAGTGCTAACTTACAGATTAGCACAGATACGCAGTATTTT; CDR3aa: CSANLQISTDTQYF
abundance: many; len: 14; v_gene: TRBV5-1; d_gene: NA; j_gene: TRBJ2-7; CDR3nt: TGTGCCAGCAGCTTAGAGGGGAGGTCCTACGAGCAGTACTTC; CDR3aa: CASSLEGRSYEQYF
abundance: NA; len: 16; v_gene: TRBV6-1; d_gene: NA; j_gene: TRBJ2-1; CDR3nt: TGTGCCAGTTCGAGGGGGAGAATTAGCTCCTACAATGAGCAGTTCTTC; CDR3aa: CASSRGRISSYNEQFF
abundance: many; len: 16; v_gene: TRBV9; d_gene: TRBD1; j_gene: TRBJ2-2; CDR3nt: TGTGCCAGCAGCCTAGGGGGGACAGGGGGCACCGGGGAGCTGTTTTTT; CDR3aa: CASSLGGTGGTGELFF